This T cell receptor beta chain is drawn from a study of CXCR3-negative and CXCR3-positive naive CD8 T cells (dated by TCRdb to 2018 to 2020). Regarding the study in general: About 135 million TRB reads were obtained in total, roughly 1.5 +/- 0.3 million reads per library. Naive subsets from 5 or 6 donors and memory cells from 3 donors were included in the TRBV-TRBJ cluster analysis. Data from 11 donors, pooled across two independent experiments, went into the diversity and physicochemical repertoire analyses.

Of note for this clonotype: The antigen this receptor binds is unknown.

Each CD8+ T cell subset was flow-sorted in triplicate, with approximately 300,000 cells per subset placed directly into RLT lysis buffer. To keep memory contaminants out, a stringent definition of naive CD8+ T cells was applied: CD45RO-CCR7+CD27+CD95-. Using standard density gradient centrifugation, peripheral blood mononuclear cells were isolated from buffy coats. A FACSAria III was used to flow-sort naive CXCR3-negative and CXCR3-positive CD8+ T cells. An RNeasy Mini Kit was used to extract total RNA from the sorted cells. The run used a NextSeq 550. The Human TCR Profiling Kit (MiLaboratory) was used to prepare UMI-labeled 5' RACE TRB cDNA libraries. cDNA synthesis used the entire amount of extracted RNA, and PCR amplification then used the entire amount of cDNA produced. Libraries were prepared in parallel with an identical number of PCR cycles. Per the original workflow: With a minimum of two reads required per UMI, MIGEC and MiXCR pulled out about 49,000 +/- 11,000 unique UMI-labeled TRB cDNA molecules from each library. An average of roughly 40,000 +/- 10,000 functional in-frame TRB CDR3 nucleotide clonotypes without stop codons was found per library. After each sample was downsampled to 5000 UMI-labeled TRB molecules, VDJtools was used to calculate diversity metrics such as normalized Shannon-Wiener and Chao1. For the central five CDR3 residues, VDJtools calculated physicochemical properties weighted by clonotype size, namely interaction energy, strength, volume and Kidera factor 4. TCRdb reprocessed the reads and assigns one entry to each CDR3 protein sequence, leaving out DNA. Clone size and V and J calls follow TCRdb, not the original study. The sample table gives tens of thousands of distinct CDR3 sequences. The ten largest clones add up to under 2% of the sample.

The germline V gene (reference sequence) yields DFQATT for CDR1 and SNEGSKA for CDR2. From the cysteine through the phenylalanine, the CDR3 covers 11 amino acids. The DNA sequence is not available. Overall results and qualifications from the work: Repertoire diversity was comparably high in both naive subsets but much lower in memory CD8+ T cells. Because CXCR3 expression was partially decreased after cryopreservation, freshly isolated PBMCs were used for most assays. Compared with CXCR3-negative naive cells, CXCR3-positive naive cells had TRB CDR3s with higher hydrophobicity (lower Kidera factor 4), lower energy, and higher strength and volume indices. Similar TRBV-TRBJ usage was shown by naive CXCR3-negative and CXCR3-positive cells from the same donor, whereas distinct patterns were shown by memory cells. Because surface CD5, which is linked to self-reactivity in mice, was comparable between the naive subsets, TCR interaction strength was also inferred from TRB CDR3 physicochemical properties.

This chain joins TRBV20-1 to TRBJ1-2. The sequencing sample was made of naive CXCR3- CD8+ T cells from blood. The cell subset or site label, read with the paper, signifies: CD45RO-CCR7+CD27+CD95- naive CD8+ T cells lacking CXCR3 (TNR3-). The TCR was taken from a human donor in good health. Some clones in this sample may be carry-over from other donors' samples. This receptor carries the CDR3 CSARMLVGYTF.